This T cell receptor (beta chain) was obtained from a study of human T cells and chemical hapten exposure. TCRdb analysed the RACE reads with MiXCR anew, one entry per CDR3 protein. The sample has 100,000 to 120,000 distinct CDR3 sequences, less than 35% seen once. Specified time point: patch test 3, about 24 weeks after DPC sensitization. Treatment: therapeutic diphenylcyclopropenone sensitization with weekly scalp DPC. Details on this clonotype: The junction and the germline gene differ at one end; a read error may be behind it.

The sequencing used whole blood, collected in connection with sensitization to the hapten diphenylcyclopropenone (DPC). The sequence came from a man aged 40-50 years with alopecia areata. Some clones in this sample may be carry-over from other donors' samples.

For the CDR3, the DNA is TGTGCCAGCAGCGAAGGAAACACCATACATTTT. It specifies CASSEGNTIHF. J is TRBJ1-3 and V is TRBV6-6; D uncertain. This CDR3 region has 11 residues. Germline V CDR1 and CDR2: MNHNY, SVGAGI (reference sequence).